This is a list of T cell receptor beta chains from one sample in a study of beta chain features in type 1 diabetes. Only in-frame clones appear in the TCRdb table, and some are missing; sequencing was by immunoSEQ multiplex PCR. The sample lists about 40,000 clones; about half were seen once. Specimen: central memory CD4+ T cells from blood. The source of these receptors is a woman younger than 30 in good health. Each CDR3 is given with its conserved first and last residue. A D gene is named only where the DNA matches it firmly. A row's size may be missing; if present it is once, few, many or a size class.

>medium-sized|TRBJ2-3|TRBD2|TRBV7-2
TGTGCCAGCAGCTTGAGACCAGCGGGGACCACAGATACGCAGTATTTT
CASSLRPAGTTDTQYF
>-|TRBJ2-7|-|TRBV25-1
TGTGCCAGCAGTGAATCGAGGGCCTACGAGCAGTACTTC
CASSESRAYEQYF
>-|TRBJ1-5|-|TRBV27
TGTGCCAGCAGTCCACAGGGTCAGCCCCAGCATTTT
CASSPQGQPQHF
>few|TRBJ1-1|-|TRBV30
TGTGCCTGGGAACAGGTGAACACTGAAGCTTTCTTT
CAWEQVNTEAFF
>-|TRBJ2-7|TRBD2|TRBV7-9
TGTGCCAGCAGCAAACTAGCGAACGAGCAGTACTTC
CASSKLANEQYF
>-|TRBJ2-1|-|TRBV6-6
TGTGCCAGCCGAAACAGGGACAATGAGCAGTTCTTC
CASRNRDNEQFF
>-|TRBJ2-7|-|TRBV10-3
TGTGCCATCAGTGATGTTCGCGGATCCTCCTACGAGCAGTACTTC
CAISDVRGSSYEQYF
>-|TRBJ2-1|TRBD2|TRBV5-4
TGTGCCAGCAGGTCGCCAGCGGGAGGCCGCAATGAGCAGTTCTTC
CASRSPAGGRNEQFF
>few|TRBJ1-2|-|TRBV25-1
TGTGCCAGCAGTTCGGCAGGGCATGGCTACACCTTC
CASSSAGHGYTF
>-|TRBJ2-1|TRBD2|TRBV19
TGTGCCAGTAGTACGGGACTAGATTATGAGCAGTTCTTC
CASSTGLDYEQFF
>-|TRBJ2-1|TRBD2|TRBV11-2
TGTGCCAGCAGCCCGGGACTAGGATCCTACAATGAGCAGTTCTTC
CASSPGLGSYNEQFF
>few|TRBJ1-2|-|TRBV28
TGTGCCAGCAGTACGGCGGGGGGTAACTATGGCTACACCTTC
CASSTAGGNYGYTF
>-|TRBJ2-3|TRBD2|TRBV5-1
TGCGCCAGCAGCTGGGGACTAGTACATTCAGATACGCAGTATTTT
CASSWGLVHSDTQYF
>once|TRBJ2-3|TRBD2|TRBV5-6
TGTGCCAGCAGCCTGGGGTTAGCGGGCTCAACAGATACGCAGTATTTT
CASSLGLAGSTDTQYF
>-|TRBJ2-7|-|TRBV6-6
TGTGCCAGCAGTTTACGACAGCCTGACTACGAGCAGTACTTC
CASSLRQPDYEQYF
>-|TRBJ2-7|-|TRBV9
TGTGCCAGCAGCGTAGCAAACAGCCTCGACGAGCAGTACTTC
CASSVANSLDEQYF
>-|TRBJ2-7|TRBD2|TRBV6-1
TGTGCCAGCAGTGAAGGTCTTAGCGGGAGAGTCGACTACGAGCAGTACTTC
CASSEGLSGRVDYEQYF
>once|TRBJ2-5|-|TRBV6-1
TGTGCCAGCAGCTCGATCGCAGGGGGGCTTCGGGCCCAGTACTTC
CASSSIAGGLRAQYF
>-|TRBJ1-4|-|TRBV5-1
TGCGCCAGCAGCTTGAAGGGCTGGGGCGATGAAAAACTGTTTTTT
CASSLKGWGDEKLFF
>-|TRBJ2-2|-|TRBV6-1
TGTGCCAGCAGTGAAGTACTCAGGGGCACCGGGGAGCTGTTTTTT
CASSEVLRGTGELFF
>-|TRBJ2-7|TRBD1|TRBV6-8
TGTGCCAGGCGACAGGGGATTTCCTACGAGCAGTACTTC
CARRQGISYEQYF
>few|TRBJ1-3|TRBD1|TRBV18
TGTGCCAGCTCACCGACAGGGCAAAGCTCTGGAAACACCATATATTTT
CASSPTGQSSGNTIYF
>-|TRBJ2-1|TRBD2|TRBV11-3
TGTGCCAGCAGCTTGGGGACTAGCGGGGACAATGAGCAGTTCTTC
CASSLGTSGDNEQFF
>few|TRBJ2-7|TRBD2|TRBV29-1
TGCAGCGCGGGGGGGGGTCAAACCTACGAGCAGTACTTC
CSAGGGQTYEQYF
>-|TRBJ2-7|TRBD1|TRBV14
TGTGCCAGCAGCCTTCCGGGACAGGGGAACGAGCAGTACTTC
CASSLPGQGNEQYF
>few|TRBJ2-5|-|TRBV5-8
TGTGCCAGCAGCCCCGAATTGGCGGCCGGGTCCAAGGTGACCCAGTACTTC
CASSPELAAGSKVTQYF
>once|TRBJ2-5|TRBD2|TRBV5-4
TGTGCCAGCAGCTTGAGGGCTAGCGGGAGACAAGAGACCCAGTACTTC
CASSLRASGRQETQYF
>-|TRBJ2-1|-|TRBV5-6
TGTGCCAGCAGCTTTATACAGGGCCTAGGTGAGCAGTTCTTC
CASSFIQGLGEQFF
>-|TRBJ2-1|-|TRBV7-9
TGTGCCAGCAGCTTCCCGGAGGGATTCTACAATGAGCAGTTCTTC
CASSFPEGFYNEQFF
>-|TRBJ2-1|TRBD2|TRBV9
TGTGCCAGCGGAGGGGGGCAAGACGGGAGGGCCTCCTACAATGAGCAGTTCTTC
CASGGGQDGRASYNEQFF
>few|TRBJ2-4|-|TRBV5-1
TGCGCCAGCAGCTTGGGCGGAGGGGAGGCTGAGTACTTC
CASSLGGGEAEYF
>-|TRBJ2-7|TRBD2|TRBV6-1
TGTGCCAGCATCCAGCGGGGCGGCTACGAGCAGTACTTC
CASIQRGGYEQYF
>-|TRBJ2-7|-|TRBV19
TGTGCCAGTAGTACACCGAAGAGGACGGGGAGCTCCTACGAGCAGTACTTC
CASSTPKRTGSSYEQYF
>-|TRBJ1-2|TRBD1|TRBV2
TGTGCCAGCAGCGAACTAACCGGGACAGGGGCCCTGGGGGAAGGCTACACCTTC
CASSELTGTGALGEGYTF
>-|TRBJ2-7|TRBD2|TRBV4-2
TGTGCCAGCAGCCAACCAGTGGGGGAGGGATCCTACGAGCAGTACTTC
CASSQPVGEGSYEQYF
>-|TRBJ1-2|TRBD1|TRBV5-5
TGTGCCAGCAGCTTGGAGGACAGGGGGCTTTCGAGCTACACCTTC
CASSLEDRGLSSYTF
>-|TRBJ2-3|TRBD1|TRBV29-1
TGCAGCGTTGAAGACAGGGGGTTGGTTGCAGATACGCAGTATTTT
CSVEDRGLVADTQYF
>once|TRBJ2-2|-|TRBV7-6
TGTGCCAGCAGCTTAGGAGGTGGACAGAGTACCGGGGAGCTGTTTTTT
CASSLGGGQSTGELFF
>few|TRBJ2-3|-|TRBV7-9
TGTGCCAGCAGCCCAAACACAGATACGCAGTATTTT
CASSPNTDTQYF
>-|TRBJ1-3|TRBD1|TRBV5-1
TGCGCCAGCAGTGAAAGACAGGGGGCACGGATATCCTCTGGAAACACCATATATTTT
CASSERQGARISSGNTIYF
>once|TRBJ2-7|TRBD2|TRBV6-6
TGTGCCAGCAGGACGGGGGGGACGGCCTACGAGCAGTACTTC
CASRTGGTAYEQYF
>few|TRBJ1-1|-|TRBV2
TGTGCCAGCACCGAAGTCGGGGACACTGAAGCTTTCTTT
CASTEVGDTEAFF
>-|TRBJ2-1|-|TRBV21-1
TGTGCCAGCAGCAAAACCCCCTCCCTAGCGGGGGGAAGCAATGAGCAGTTCTTC
CASSKTPSLAGGSNEQFF
>few|TRBJ2-5|-|TRBV13
TGTGCCAGCAGCTTACGAGGCGTAAACAAAGAGACCCAGTACTTC
CASSLRGVNKETQYF
>few|TRBJ2-5|-|TRBV30
TGTGCCTGGAGTGTACAACATGCAGGCCCGGAGACCCAGTACTTC
CAWSVQHAGPETQYF
>-|TRBJ2-5|TRBD1|TRBV4-3
TGCGCCAGCAGCCTCGGACAGGTCCAGTACTTC
CASSLGQVQYF
>-|TRBJ1-1|-|TRBV16
TGTGCCAGCAGCCACGTAGTTAACACTGAAGCTTTCTTT
CASSHVVNTEAFF
>few|TRBJ2-1|TRBD2|TRBV7-3
TGTGCCAGCAGTTCAGGCGGGGGGAATGAGCAGTTCTTC
CASSSGGGNEQFF
>few|TRBJ2-5|-|TRBV20-1
TGCAGTGCTAAGGGGGAAGAGACCCAGTACTTC
CSAKGEETQYF
>-|TRBJ1-1|-|TRBV5-1
TGCGCCAGCAGCTTACTCGGACAGTTGAACACTGAAGCTTTCTTT
CASSLLGQLNTEAFF
>-|TRBJ2-1|-|TRBV5-4
TGTGCCAGCAGCCTAACCCTGACGGACAATGGGCAGTTCTTC
CASSLTLTDNGQFF